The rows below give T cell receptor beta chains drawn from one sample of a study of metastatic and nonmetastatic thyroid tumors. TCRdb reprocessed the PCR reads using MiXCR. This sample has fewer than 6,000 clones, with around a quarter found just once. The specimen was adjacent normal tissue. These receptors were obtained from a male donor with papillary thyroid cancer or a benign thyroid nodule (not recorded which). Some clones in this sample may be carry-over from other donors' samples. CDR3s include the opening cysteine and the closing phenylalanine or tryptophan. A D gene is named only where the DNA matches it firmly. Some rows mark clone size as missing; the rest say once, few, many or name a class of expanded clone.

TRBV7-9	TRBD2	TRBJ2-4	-	TGTGCCAGCAGCTTAGTTAGCGGGGAAGGAGCCAAAAACATTCAGTACTTC	CASSLVSGEGAKNIQYF
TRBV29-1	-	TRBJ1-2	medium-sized	TGCAGCGTTCAAAAGGACAGCGGGGGCGTGGATGGCTACACCTTC	CSVQKDSGGVDGYTF
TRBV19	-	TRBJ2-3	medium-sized	TGTGCCAGTAGTAGAGTAGCAAGCACAGATACGCAGTATTTT	CASSRVASTDTQYF
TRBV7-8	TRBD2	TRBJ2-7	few	TGTGCCAGCAGCCCCAGGACTAGCGGGGGGGCAAGCTCCTACGAGCAGTACTTC	CASSPRTSGGASSYEQYF
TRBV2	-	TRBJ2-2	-	TGTGCCAGCGGTTCCAGGGTGGGGACCGGGGAGCTGTTTTTT	CASGSRVGTGELFF
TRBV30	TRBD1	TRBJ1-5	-	TGTGCCTGGAGTGGGACAGGGGGCAATCAGCCCCAGCATTTT	CAWSGTGGNQPQHF
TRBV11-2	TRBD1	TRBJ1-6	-	TGTGCCAGCAGCTTGGGGGCCGGGACAGCGAATTCACCCCTCCACTTT	CASSLGAGTANSPLHF
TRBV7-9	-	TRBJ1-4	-	TGTGCCAGCAGCCCCCTGACAGGTCAGGAAAAACTGTTTTTT	CASSPLTGQEKLFF
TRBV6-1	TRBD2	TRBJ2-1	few	TGTGCCAGCAGGGGGACTAGCGGCCGCAATGAGCAGTTCTTC	CASRGTSGRNEQFF
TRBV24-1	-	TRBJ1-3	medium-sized	TGTGCCACCAATAGGACAGCCTCTGGAAACACCATATATTTT	CATNRTASGNTIYF
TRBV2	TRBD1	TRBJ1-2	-	TGTGCCAGCGGTGAAGCTGGGACAGGGGGCCGATCTAACTATGGCTACACCTTC	CASGEAGTGGRSNYGYTF
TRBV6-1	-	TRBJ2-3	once	TGTGCCAGAAGTGAATGGTGGACGGGCCAAAGGACAGATAGGCAGTATTTT	CARSEWWTGQRTDRQYF
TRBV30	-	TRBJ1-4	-	TGTGCCTGGAGTGTACTTTGGGAGGGATCGACTAATGAAAAACTGTTTTTT	CAWSVLWEGSTNEKLFF
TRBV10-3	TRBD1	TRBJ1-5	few	TGTGCCTCCTCAACAGGGGATAACAATCAGCCCCAGCATTTT	CASSTGDNNQPQHF
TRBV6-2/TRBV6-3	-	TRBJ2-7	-	TGTGCCAGCAGTTACAGTGCTGGATACTCCTACGAGCAGTACTTC	CASSYSAGYSYEQYF
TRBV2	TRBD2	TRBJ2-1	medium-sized	TGTGCCGGAGGACTAGCGGAGCCGAGCTCCTACAATGAGCAGTTCTTC	CAGGLAEPSSYNEQFF
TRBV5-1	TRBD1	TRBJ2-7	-	TGCGCCAGCAGCTTTTCTCCCGGGACAGGGGCCGACGAGCAGTACTTC	CASSFSPGTGADEQYF
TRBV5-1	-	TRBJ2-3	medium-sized	TGCGCCAGCAGCCCGCAGGGACCAACGGGCACAGATACGCAGTATTTT	CASSPQGPTGTDTQYF
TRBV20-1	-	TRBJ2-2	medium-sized	TGCAGTGCTAGAAAGACCCACAATGGGCCTACGAACACCGGGGAGCTGTTTTTT	CSARKTHNGPTNTGELFF
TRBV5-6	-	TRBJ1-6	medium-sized	TGTGCCAGCAGCTATTTACCCCACAGAAAAGGCTATAATTCACCCCTCCACTTT	CASSYLPHRKGYNSPLHF
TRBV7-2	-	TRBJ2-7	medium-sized	TGTGCCAGCAGCTTAATGTTACCTCCGGTGGAGCAGTACTTC	CASSLMLPPVEQYF
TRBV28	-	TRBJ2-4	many	TGTGCCAGCAGTTTTTCAGGGAGCGGTTTAGCCAAAAACATTCAGTACTTC	CASSFSGSGLAKNIQYF
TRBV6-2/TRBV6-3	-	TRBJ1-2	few	TGTGCCAGCAATTCCCGAGACAGTCTCGAGGGCTACACCTTC	CASNSRDSLEGYTF
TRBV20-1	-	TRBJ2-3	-	TGCAGTGCCACCCGAACCCAGCGGACAGACTTTTTTGATACGCAGTATTTT	CSATRTQRTDFFDTQYF
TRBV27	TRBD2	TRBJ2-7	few	TGTGCCAGCAGTTCTAGCGGGAGGCACGAGCAGTACTTC	CASSSSGRHEQYF
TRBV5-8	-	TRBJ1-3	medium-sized	TGTGCCAGCAGCTTGGGAACAGGGAGTGTTACCGCTGGAAACACCATATATTTT	CASSLGTGSVTAGNTIYF
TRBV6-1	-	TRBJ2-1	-	TGTGCCAGCAGTGGCGGACTAAATTACAATGAGCAGTTCTTC	CASSGGLNYNEQFF
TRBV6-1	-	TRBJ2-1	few	TGTGCCAGCAGTGAACGGGGCGGGGGCACCTACAATGAGCAGTTCTTC	CASSERGGGTYNEQFF
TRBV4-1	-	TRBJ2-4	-	TGCGCCAGCAGCCAAGGCCAGATCAACGACATTCAGTACTTC	CASSQGQINDIQYF
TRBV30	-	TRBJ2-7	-	TGTGCCTGGAGTAACGGTTATCGCGAGCAGTACTTC	CAWSNGYREQYF
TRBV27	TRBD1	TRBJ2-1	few	TGTGCCAGCAGGATCAGGGGGACAGGGGTCTACAATGAGCAGTTCTTC	CASRIRGTGVYNEQFF
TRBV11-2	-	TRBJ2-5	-	TGTGCCAGCAGCTTATTTATCGGGAGTCAAGAGACCCAGTACTTC	CASSLFIGSQETQYF
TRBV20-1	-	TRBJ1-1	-	TGCAGTGCTAGAGTCGACACTGGCGAAGCTTTCTTT	CSARVDTGEAFF
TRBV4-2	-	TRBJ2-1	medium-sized	TGTGCCAGCAGCCAAGATTCCGGTACTCTTACATACAATGAGCAGTTCTTC	CASSQDSGTLTYNEQFF
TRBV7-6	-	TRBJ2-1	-	TGTGCCAGCAGCTCAATGGGTCTGGACAGATCCTACAATGAGCAGTTCTTC	CASSSMGLDRSYNEQFF
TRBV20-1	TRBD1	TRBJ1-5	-	TGCAGTGCTAGGAGGACAGGGTACAATCAGCCCCAGCATTTT	CSARRTGYNQPQHF
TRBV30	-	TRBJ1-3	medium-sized	TGTGCCTGGAGTGTATGGGACACTGGAAACACCATATATTTT	CAWSVWDTGNTIYF
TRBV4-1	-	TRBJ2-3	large	TGCGCCAGCAGCCAGTACCATCCTAGCACAGATACGCAGTATTTT	CASSQYHPSTDTQYF
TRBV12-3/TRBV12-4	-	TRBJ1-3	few	TGTGCCAGCAGTTTACACTCTGGAAACACCATATATTTT	CASSLHSGNTIYF
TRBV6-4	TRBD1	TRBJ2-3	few	TGTGCCAGCAGTGCGGGACAGGCTAGCACAGATACGCAGTATTTT	CASSAGQASTDTQYF
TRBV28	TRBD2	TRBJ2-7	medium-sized	TGTGCCAGCAGTACGCACTTAATAGCGGGAGGTTCCTACGAGCAGTACTTC	CASSTHLIAGGSYEQYF
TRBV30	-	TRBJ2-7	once	TGTGCCTGGGGACCGTCCCTGGGGGAGCAGTACTTC	CAWGPSLGEQYF
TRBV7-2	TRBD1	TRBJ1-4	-	TGTGCCAGCAGCCTACGACAGGGAGGAGCTGAAAAACTGTTCTTT	CASSLRQGGAEKLFF
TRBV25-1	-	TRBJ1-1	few	TGTGCCAGCAGTGATCGGGATCTAGCCACTGAAGCTTTCTTT	CASSDRDLATEAFF
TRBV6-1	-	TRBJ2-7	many	TGTGCCAGCGGAGCCTTCTCCTACGAGCAGTACTTC	CASGAFSYEQYF
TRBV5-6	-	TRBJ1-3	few	TGTGCCAGCAGCCCGACACACGGAAACACCATATATTTT	CASSPTHGNTIYF
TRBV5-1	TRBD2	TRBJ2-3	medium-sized	TGCGCCAGCAGCGGGGGGACTAGCGGGCCAACAGATACGCAGTATTTT	CASSGGTSGPTDTQYF
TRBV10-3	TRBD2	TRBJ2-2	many	TGTGCCATCAGTTCGGGACTAGCGGGAGTTGACGGGGAGCTGTTTTTT	CAISSGLAGVDGELFF
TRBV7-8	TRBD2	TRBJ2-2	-	TGTGCCAGCAGTTTATTGTTAAGCGGGGCCTTGAGGGAGCTGTTTTTT	CASSLLLSGALRELFF
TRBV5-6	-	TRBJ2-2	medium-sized	TGTGCCAGCAGCTTGGGGGGGAGGAACACCGGGGAGCTGTTTTTT	CASSLGGRNTGELFF
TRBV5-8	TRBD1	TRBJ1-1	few	TGTGCCAGTCTAAACAGGGGTTCCACTGAAGCTTTCTTT	CASLNRGSTEAFF
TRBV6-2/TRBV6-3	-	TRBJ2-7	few	TGTGCCAGCAGTTACTTAGGGGGGTCGTTACCCTACGAGCAGTACTTC	CASSYLGGSLPYEQYF
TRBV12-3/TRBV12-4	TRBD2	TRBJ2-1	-	TGTGCCAGCAGTATTAACTCAGCGGGAGGGACATACAATGAGCAGTTCTTC	CASSINSAGGTYNEQFF
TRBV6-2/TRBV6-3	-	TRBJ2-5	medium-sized	TGTGCCAGCAGTTACCTCAGGGAGACAGGAGAGACCCAGTACTTC	CASSYLRETGETQYF
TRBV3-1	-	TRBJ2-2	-	TGTGCCAGCAGCCAAAGGACAGAGAACACCGGGGAGCTGTTTTTT	CASSQRTENTGELFF
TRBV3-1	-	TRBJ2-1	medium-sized	TGTGCCAGCAGCCCGGGCGGGGCGCGCTACAATGAGCAGTTCTTC	CASSPGGARYNEQFF
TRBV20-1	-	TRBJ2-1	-	TGCAGTGCGCCATACGGACGATCGTTATACAACGAGCAGTTCTTC	CSAPYGRSLYNEQFF
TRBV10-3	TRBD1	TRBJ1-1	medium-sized	TGTGCCATCAGTTTAGACAGGGGGCCCTGGAACACTGAAGCTTTCTTT	CAISLDRGPWNTEAFF
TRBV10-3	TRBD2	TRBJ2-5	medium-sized	TGTGCCCCTGGGGGGGACCAAGAGACCCAGTACTTC	CAPGGDQETQYF
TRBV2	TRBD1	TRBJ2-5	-	TGTGCCAGCAGTGAAACCAGTGGACAGGGGGCTGAGACCCAGTACTTC	CASSETSGQGAETQYF